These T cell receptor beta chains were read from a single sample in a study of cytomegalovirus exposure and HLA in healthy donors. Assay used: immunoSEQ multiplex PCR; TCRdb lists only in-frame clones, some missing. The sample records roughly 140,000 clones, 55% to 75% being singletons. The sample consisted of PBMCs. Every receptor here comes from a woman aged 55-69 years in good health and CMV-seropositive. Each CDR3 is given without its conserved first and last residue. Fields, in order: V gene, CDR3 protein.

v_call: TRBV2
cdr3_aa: ASEEGREKLF

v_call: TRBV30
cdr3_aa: AWSVHKNIQY

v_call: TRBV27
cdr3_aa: ASSLRQWGGRGGEQY

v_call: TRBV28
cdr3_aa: ASSLSGYEQY

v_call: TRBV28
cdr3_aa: ASSLTGKTNTEAF

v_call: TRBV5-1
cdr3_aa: ASSLEFGRAYNEQF

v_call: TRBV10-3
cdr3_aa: AISLSREGDYT

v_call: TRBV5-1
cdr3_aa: ASSLERGIGNYGYT

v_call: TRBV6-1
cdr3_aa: ASKDSSTPYEQY

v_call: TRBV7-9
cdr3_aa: ASSPGTSGYNEQF

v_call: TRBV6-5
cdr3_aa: ASSLTLNNEQF

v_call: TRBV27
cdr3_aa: ASSFSGGFAEAF

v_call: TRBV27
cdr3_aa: ASSLQGQGAEAF

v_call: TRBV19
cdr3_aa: ASSIDRRNQPQH

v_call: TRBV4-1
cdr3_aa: ASAGQNTEAF

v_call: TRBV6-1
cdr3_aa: ASERTASEAF

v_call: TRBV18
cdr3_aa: ASSSRDSFPEAF

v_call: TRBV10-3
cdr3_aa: AISEPGQVSYNEQF

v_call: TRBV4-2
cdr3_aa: ASSQSERGFNTEAF

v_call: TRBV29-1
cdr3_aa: SVDRRDRSTDTQY

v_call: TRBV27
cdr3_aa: ASSRAGGGYEQY

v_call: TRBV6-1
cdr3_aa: ASRMTGANEKLF

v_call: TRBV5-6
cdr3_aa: ASSLAPVNTQY

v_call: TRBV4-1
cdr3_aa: ASSQPRDRASTDTQY

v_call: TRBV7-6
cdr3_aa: ASSFVAGGINEQF

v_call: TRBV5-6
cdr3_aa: ASSFGDTDTQY

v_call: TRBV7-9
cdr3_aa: ASREPGGESYNEQF

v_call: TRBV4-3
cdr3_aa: ASTIIRGGGLRSEAF